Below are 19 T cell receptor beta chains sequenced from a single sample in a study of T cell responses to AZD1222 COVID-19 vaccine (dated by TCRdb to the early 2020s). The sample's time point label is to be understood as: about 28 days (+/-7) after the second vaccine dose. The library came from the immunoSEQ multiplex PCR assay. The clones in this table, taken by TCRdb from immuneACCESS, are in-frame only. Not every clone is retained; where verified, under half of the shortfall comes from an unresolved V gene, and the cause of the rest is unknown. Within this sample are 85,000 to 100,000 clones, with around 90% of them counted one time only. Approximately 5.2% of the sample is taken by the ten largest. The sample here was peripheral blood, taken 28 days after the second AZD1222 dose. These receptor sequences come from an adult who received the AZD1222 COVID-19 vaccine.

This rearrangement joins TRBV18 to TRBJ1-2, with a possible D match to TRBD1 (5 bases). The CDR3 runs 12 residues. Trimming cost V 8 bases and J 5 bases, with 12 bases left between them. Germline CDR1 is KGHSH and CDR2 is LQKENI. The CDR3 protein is CASTNDRYGYTF. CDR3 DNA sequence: TGTGCCAGCACAAACGACAGATATGGCTACACCTTC.

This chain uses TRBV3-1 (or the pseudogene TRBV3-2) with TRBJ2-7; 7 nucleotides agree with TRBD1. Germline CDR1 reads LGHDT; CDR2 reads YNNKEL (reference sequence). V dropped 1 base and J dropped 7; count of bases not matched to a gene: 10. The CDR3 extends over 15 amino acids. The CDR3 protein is CASSQGLGTAEEQYF. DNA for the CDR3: TGTGCCAGCAGCCAAGGCCTCGGGACAGCCGAAGAGCAGTACTTC.

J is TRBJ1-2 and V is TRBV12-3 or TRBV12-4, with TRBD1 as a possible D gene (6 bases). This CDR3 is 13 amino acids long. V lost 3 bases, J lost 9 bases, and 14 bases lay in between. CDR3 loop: CASSFLTGSSYTF. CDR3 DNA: TGTGCCAGCAGTTTCCTAACAGGGTCGAGCTACACCTTC.

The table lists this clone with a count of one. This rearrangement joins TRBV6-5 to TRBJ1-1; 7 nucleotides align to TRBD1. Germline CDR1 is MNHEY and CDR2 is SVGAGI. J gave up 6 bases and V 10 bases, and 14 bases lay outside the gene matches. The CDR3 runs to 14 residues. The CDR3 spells CATHKGGGDAEAFF. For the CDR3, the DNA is TGTGCCACACATAAGGGAGGGGGCGACGCTGAAGCTTTCTTT.

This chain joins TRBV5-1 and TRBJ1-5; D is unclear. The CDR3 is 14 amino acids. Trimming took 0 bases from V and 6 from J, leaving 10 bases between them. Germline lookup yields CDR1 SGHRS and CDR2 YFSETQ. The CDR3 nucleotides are TGCGCCAGCAGCTTGGGAGGGCAAGGTCAGCCCCAGCATTTT. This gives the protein CASSLGGQGQPQHF. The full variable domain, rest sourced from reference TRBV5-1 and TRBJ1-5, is KAGVTQTPRYLIKTRGQQVTLSCSPISGHRSVSWYQQTPGQGLQFLFEYFSETQRNKGNFPGRFSGRQFSNSRSEMNVSTLELGDSALYLCASSLGGQGQPQHFGDGTRLSIL.

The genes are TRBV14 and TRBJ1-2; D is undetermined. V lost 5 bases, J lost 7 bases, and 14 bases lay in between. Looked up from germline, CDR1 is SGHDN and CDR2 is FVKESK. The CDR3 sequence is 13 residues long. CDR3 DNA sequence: TGTGCCAGCAGCATTGACGAGATTAGTGGCTACACCTTC. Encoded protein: CASSIDEISGYTF.

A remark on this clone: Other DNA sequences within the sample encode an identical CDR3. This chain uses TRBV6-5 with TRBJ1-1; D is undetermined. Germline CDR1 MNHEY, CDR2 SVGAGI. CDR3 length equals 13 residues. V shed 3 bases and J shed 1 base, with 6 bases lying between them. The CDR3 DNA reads TGTGCCAGCAGTTATGGGCAGAACACTGAAGCTTTCTTT. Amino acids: CASSYGQNTEAFF.

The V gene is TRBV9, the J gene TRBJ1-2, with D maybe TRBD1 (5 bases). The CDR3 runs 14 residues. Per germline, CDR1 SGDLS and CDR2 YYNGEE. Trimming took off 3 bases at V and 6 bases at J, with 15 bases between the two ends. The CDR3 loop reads CASSATQTENGYTF. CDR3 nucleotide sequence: TGTGCCAGCAGCGCGACCCAGACAGAAAATGGCTACACCTTC.

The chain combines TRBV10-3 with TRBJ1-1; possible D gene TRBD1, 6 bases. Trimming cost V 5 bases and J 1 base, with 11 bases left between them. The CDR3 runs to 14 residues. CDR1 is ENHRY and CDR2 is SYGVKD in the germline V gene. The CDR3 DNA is TGTGCCATCAGTAGTTCACAGGGGAACACTGAAGCTTTCTTT. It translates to CAISSSQGNTEAFF.

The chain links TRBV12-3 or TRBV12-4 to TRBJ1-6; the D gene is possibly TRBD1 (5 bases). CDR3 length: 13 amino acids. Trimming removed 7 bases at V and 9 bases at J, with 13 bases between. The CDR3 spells CASTGARGSPLHF. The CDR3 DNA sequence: TGTGCCAGCACCGGGGCTCGGGGTTCACCCCTCCACTTT.

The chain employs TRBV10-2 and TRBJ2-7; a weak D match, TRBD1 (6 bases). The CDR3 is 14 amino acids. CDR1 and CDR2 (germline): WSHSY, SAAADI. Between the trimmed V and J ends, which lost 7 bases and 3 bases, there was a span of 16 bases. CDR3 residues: CASKPGHGGYEQYF. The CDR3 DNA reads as TGCGCCAGCAAACCGGGACATGGAGGCTACGAGCAGTACTTC.

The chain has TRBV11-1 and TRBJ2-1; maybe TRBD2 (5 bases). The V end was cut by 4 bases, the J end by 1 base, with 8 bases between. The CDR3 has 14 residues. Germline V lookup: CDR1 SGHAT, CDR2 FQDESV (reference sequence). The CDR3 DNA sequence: TGTGCCAGCAGCTCCCGCGGGTCCTACAATGAGCAGTTCTTC. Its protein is CASSSRGSYNEQFF.

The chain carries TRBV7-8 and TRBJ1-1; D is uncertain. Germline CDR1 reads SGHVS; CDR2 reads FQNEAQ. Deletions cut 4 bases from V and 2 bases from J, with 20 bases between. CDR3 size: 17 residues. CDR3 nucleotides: TGTGCCAGCAGCTCCTCCCTAATAGCGGTCGCAAACACTGAAGCTTTCTTT. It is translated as CASSSSLIAVANTEAFF.

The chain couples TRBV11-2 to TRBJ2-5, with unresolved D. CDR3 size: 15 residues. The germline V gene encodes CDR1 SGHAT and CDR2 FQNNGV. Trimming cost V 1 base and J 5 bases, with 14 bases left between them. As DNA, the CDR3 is TGTGCCAGCAGCTTAGTGGGCCCCGGTCGGGAGACCCAGTACTTC. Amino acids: CASSLVGPGRETQYF.

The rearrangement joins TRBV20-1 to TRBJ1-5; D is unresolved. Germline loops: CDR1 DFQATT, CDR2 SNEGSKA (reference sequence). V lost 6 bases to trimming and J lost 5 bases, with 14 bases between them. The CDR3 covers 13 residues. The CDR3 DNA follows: TGCAGTGCCAGTGGTGGTACGTATCAGCCCCAGCATTTT. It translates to CSASGGTYQPQHF.

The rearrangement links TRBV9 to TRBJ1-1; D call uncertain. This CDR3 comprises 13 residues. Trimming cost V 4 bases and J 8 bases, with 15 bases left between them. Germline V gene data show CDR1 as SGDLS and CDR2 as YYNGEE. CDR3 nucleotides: TGTGCCAGCAGCCCAGGTCGCCAGGACGAAGCTTTCTTT. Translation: CASSPGRQDEAFF.

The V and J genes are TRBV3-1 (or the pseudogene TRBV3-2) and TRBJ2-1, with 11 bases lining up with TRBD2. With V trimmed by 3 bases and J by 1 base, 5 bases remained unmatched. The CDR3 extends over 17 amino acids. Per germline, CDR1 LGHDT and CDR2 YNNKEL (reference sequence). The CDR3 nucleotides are TGTGCCAGCAGCCACCTAGCGGGGGGCGGGTCCTACAATGAGCAGTTCTTC. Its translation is CASSHLAGGGSYNEQFF.

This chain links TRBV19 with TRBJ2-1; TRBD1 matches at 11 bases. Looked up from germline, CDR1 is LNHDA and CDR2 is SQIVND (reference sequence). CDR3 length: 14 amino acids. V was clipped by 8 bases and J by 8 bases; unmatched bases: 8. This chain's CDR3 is CASSDRGLLHEQFF. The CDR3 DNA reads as TGTGCCAGTTCGGACAGGGGGCTATTGCATGAGCAGTTCTTC. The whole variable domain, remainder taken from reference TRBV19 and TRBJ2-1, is DGGITQSPKYLFRKEGQNVTLSCEQNLNHDAMYWYRQDPGQGLRLIYYSQIVNDFQKGDIAEGYSVSREKKESFPLTVTSAQKNPTAFYLCASSDRGLLHEQFFGPGTRLTVL.

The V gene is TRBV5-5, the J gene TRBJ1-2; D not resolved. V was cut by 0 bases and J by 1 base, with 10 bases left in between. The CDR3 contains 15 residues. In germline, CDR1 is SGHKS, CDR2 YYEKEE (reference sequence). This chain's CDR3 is CASSLAVTSNYGYTF. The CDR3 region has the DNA TGTGCCAGCAGCTTGGCGGTCACCAGTAACTATGGCTACACCTTC.